Presented here are 9 T cell receptor beta chains from one specimen sequenced in a study of T cells in Graves' hyperthyroidism and ophthalmopathy. Amplified TCR beta CDR3 regions came from RNA transcripts. TCR CDR3 regions were first amplified by RT-PCR with HTBI primers. TCRdb redid the calling of the multiplex PCR reads with MiXCR, one entry per CDR3 protein. The table records 300,000 to 450,000 distinct CDR3 sequences, about 14% of them present only once. The sample was blood. The receptors stem from a woman aged 55-69 years with Graves' hyperthyroidism.

This clonotype has a single count. V gene TRBV12-3 or TRBV12-4 combines with J gene TRBJ2-3, with 12 bases identical to TRBD2. Germline trimming cut 2 bases from V and 4 bases from J; bases unmatched to any gene: 4. This CDR3 region has 16 residues. CDR3 nucleotides: TGTGCCAGCAGTTTACTAGCGGGAGGGCCCGCAGATACGCAGTATTTT. It yields the protein CASSLLAGGPADTQYF.

The gene calls are TRBV6-5 and TRBJ2-5, with 7 nucleotides matching TRBD2. J was trimmed by 2 bases and V by 1 base; bases with no gene match: 7. The CDR3 totals 16 residues. The germline V gene has CDR1 MNHEY and CDR2 SVGAGI. The CDR3 DNA sequence: TGTGCCAGCAGTTACTTGGGCGGGAGTGGGCAAGAGACCCAGTACTTC. This translates into CASSYLGGSGQETQYF.

This clonotype was seen ten or more times. This chain joins TRBV28 and TRBJ2-3, with TRBD1 matching 11 bases. The germline CDR1 and CDR2 sequences are MDHEN and SYDVKM. The CDR3 is made up of 15 amino acids. The trim removed 3 bases at V and 3 bases at J, leaving 2 bases unmatched. The CDR3 protein is CASSFGQGATDTQYF. In DNA, the CDR3 is TGTGCCAGCAGTTTCGGACAGGGGGCGACAGATACGCAGTATTTT. Combining the CDR3 with reference TRBV28 and TRBJ2-3 gives the whole variable domain DVKVTQSSRYLVKRTGEKVFLECVQDMDHENMFWYRQDPGLGLRLIYFSYDVKMKEKGDIPEGYSVSREKKERFSLILESASTNQTSMYLCASSFGQGATDTQYFGPGTRLTVL.

This clonotype was seen repeatedly, ten times or more. The chain links TRBV5-1 to TRBJ2-5; 13 bases map to TRBD2. V lost 5 bases and J lost 7; bases outside the gene matches: 8. The CDR3 spans 15 residues. Germline values: CDR1 SGHRS, CDR2 YFSETQ. This CDR3 is CASRGLAGTMGTQYF. CDR3 DNA: TGCGCCAGCAGGGGACTAGCGGGAACGATGGGGACCCAGTACTTC.

At least ten counts were recorded for this clonotype. The chain uses TRBV6-2 or TRBV6-3 and TRBJ2-7, with 7 positions matching TRBD1. The length of the CDR3 is 13 residues. The germline V gene encodes CDR1 MNHEY and CDR2 SVGEGT. J lost 2 bases, V lost 6 bases, and 4 bases had no gene match. This CDR3 is CASRGTETYEQYF. DNA for the CDR3: TGTGCCAGCAGGGGGACAGAGACCTACGAGCAGTACTTC.

Only a few counts were recorded for this clonotype. The rearrangement links TRBV3-1 to TRBJ2-7; 7 bases fit TRBD1. The CDR3 length is 15 residues. The germline gives CDR1 LGHDT, CDR2 YNNKEL (reference sequence). The trim removed 1 base at V and 0 bases at J, leaving 3 bases unmatched. The CDR3 coding sequence is TGTGCCAGCAGCCAAGGGGCAGGGGGCTCCTACGAGCAGTACTTC. Translated, it gives CASSQGAGGSYEQYF.

This clonotype was observed a handful of times. The genes are TRBV20-1 and TRBJ2-7, with 7 bases lining up with TRBD1. Germline V gene sequence: CDR1 DFQATT, CDR2 SNEGSKA (reference sequence). J was trimmed by 8 bases and V by 2 bases; bases with no gene match: 12. This CDR3 region has 14 residues. CDR3 in DNA: TGCAGTGCTAGAACGGACAGGTCCCAGTTAAAGCAGTACTTC. This codes for CSARTDRSQLKQYF.

This clonotype was detected many times. V gene TRBV6-1 combines with J gene TRBJ2-7; tentatively, D is TRBD1 or TRBD2 (5 bases each). V lost 4 bases and J 3 bases, leaving 16 bases between the germline ends. The CDR3 sequence is 15 residues long. The germline V gene encodes CDR1 MNHNS and CDR2 SASEGT. CDR3 bases: TGTGCCAGCAGTGGGTCCACGGGACGGAACTACGAGCAGTACTTC. Encoded protein: CASSGSTGRNYEQYF.

The rearrangement joins TRBV3-1 to TRBJ2-1, with 8 bases lining up with TRBD2. CDR3 length: 18 amino acids. V shed 0 bases, J shed 0 bases, and the junction held 7 bases outside the gene matches. CDR1 LGHDT and CDR2 YNNKEL come from the germline V gene (reference sequence). The DNA of the CDR3 is TGTGCCAGCAGCCAAGAAGGGGCTAGCGGGCTCTCCTACAATGAGCAGTTCTTC. The encoded protein is CASSQEGASGLSYNEQFF.